The present TCR beta chain was sequenced within a study of cytomegalovirus exposure and HLA in healthy donors. Study-wide findings and caveats: Later analysis found that TCR beta chains associated with HLA were more clonally expanded than other, equally common chains.

Germline values: CDR1 MNHEY, CDR2 SMNVEV (reference sequence). The CDR3 runs 14 residues. This clone was found once. Its antigen remains unknown. Mismatch with germline at one junction end may stem from a read error. Use of 60 Vbeta and 13 Jbeta primers characterized the PCR. In the original workflow: Later, roughly 80 million unique TCR beta chains were counted in an analysis, and about 12 million of them were shared. Here immunoSEQ multiplex PCR was the method, and the copy in TCRdb shows in-frame clones only, minus some. That table gives V, J and clone size, and the DNA gave D and trimming. The top ten clones hold about 4% of a sample with about 94,000 clones, approximately 79% of them seen once.

The chain recombines TRBV27 with TRBJ2-7, with D possibly matching TRBD1 (6 bases). Sequenced: PBMCs. The source of this sequence is a woman between 40 and 50 years old in good health and CMV-seronegative. Here the CDR3 reads CASSLGRGSHEQYF. CDR3 nucleotide sequence: TGTGCCAGCAGTTTAGGCAGGGGCTCCCACGAGCAGTACTTC.